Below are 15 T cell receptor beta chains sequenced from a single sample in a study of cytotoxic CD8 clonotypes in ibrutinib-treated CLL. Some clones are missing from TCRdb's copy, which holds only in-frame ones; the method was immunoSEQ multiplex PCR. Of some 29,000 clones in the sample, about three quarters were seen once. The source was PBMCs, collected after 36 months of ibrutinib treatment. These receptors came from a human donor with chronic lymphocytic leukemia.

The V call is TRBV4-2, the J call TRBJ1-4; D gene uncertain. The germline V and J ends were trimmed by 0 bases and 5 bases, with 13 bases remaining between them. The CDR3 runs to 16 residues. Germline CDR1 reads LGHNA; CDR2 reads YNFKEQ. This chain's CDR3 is CASSQDLLSGNEKLFF. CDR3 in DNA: TGTGCCAGCAGCCAAGATCTGCTCTCGGGGAATGAAAAACTGTTTTTT.

CDR3 DNA: TGTGCCAGCAGTGAAGACAGGGCCTATAATTCACCCCTCCACTTT. It yields the protein CASSEDRAYNSPLHF. The chain uses TRBV2 and TRBJ1-6; possible D gene TRBD1, 6 bases. The germline V gene has CDR1 SNHLY and CDR2 FYNNEI. V was shortened by 1 base and J by 2 bases, with 6 bases between the two germline ends. The CDR3 totals 15 residues.

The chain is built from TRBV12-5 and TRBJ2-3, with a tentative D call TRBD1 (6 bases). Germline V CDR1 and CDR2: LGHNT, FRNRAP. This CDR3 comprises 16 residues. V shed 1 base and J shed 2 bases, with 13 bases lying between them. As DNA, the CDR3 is TGTGCTAGTGGTTTGGGAACAGGGTGGCACACAGATACGCAGTATTTT. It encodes CASGLGTGWHTDTQYF. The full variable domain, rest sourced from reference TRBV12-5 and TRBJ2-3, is DARVTQTPRHKVTEMGQEVTMRCQPILGHNTVFWYRQTMMQGLELLAYFRNRAPLDDSGMPKDRFSAEMPDATLATLKIQPSEPRDSAVYFCASGLGTGWHTDTQYFGPGTRLTVL.

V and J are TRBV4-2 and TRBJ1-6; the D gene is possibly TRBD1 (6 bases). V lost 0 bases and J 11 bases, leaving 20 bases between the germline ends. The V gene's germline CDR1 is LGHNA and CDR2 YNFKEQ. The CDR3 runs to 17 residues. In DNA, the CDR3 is TGTGCCAGCAGCCAAGATAAGAGGGGGGCTACAGGGCCACCCCTCCACTTT. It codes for CASSQDKRGATGPPLHF.

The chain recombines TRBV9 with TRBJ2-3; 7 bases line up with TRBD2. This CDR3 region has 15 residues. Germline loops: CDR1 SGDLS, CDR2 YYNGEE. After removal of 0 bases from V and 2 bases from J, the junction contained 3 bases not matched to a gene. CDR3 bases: TGTGCCAGCAGCGTAGTTAGCGGGTCCACAGATACGCAGTATTTT. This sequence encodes CASSVVSGSTDTQYF.

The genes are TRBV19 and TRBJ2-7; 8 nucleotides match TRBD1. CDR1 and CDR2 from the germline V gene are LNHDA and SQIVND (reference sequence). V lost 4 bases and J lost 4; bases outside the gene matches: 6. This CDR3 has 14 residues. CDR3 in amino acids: CASSNWTGWYEQYF. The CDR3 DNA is TGTGCCAGTAGTAACTGGACAGGGTGGTACGAGCAGTACTTC.

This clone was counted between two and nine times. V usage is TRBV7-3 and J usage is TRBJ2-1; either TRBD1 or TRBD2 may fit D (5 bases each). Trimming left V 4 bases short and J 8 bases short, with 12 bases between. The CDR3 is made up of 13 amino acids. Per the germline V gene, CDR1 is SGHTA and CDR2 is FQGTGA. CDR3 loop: CASSYTRGDEQFF. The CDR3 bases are TGTGCCAGCAGCTACACTAGGGGTGATGAGCAGTTCTTC.

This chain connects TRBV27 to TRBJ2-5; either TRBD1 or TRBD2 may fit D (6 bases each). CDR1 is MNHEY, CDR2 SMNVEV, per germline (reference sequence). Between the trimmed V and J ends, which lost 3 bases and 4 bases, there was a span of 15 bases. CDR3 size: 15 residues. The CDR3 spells CASSLTSGGRETQYF. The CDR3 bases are TGTGCCAGCAGTTTGACCTCCGGGGGCAGAGAGACCCAGTACTTC.

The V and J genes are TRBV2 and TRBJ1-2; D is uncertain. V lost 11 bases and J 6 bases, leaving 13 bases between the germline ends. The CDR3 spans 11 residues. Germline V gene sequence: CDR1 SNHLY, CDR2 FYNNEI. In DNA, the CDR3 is TGTGCCCCTAGGTCGGTTAATGGCTACACCTTC. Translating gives CAPRSVNGYTF.

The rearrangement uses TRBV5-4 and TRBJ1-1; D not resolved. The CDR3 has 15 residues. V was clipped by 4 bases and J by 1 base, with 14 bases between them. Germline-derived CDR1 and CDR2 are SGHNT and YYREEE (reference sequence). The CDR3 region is CASSVDHGWNTEAFF. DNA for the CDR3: TGTGCCAGCAGCGTAGACCATGGTTGGAACACTGAAGCTTTCTTT. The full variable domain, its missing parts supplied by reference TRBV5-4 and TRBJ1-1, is ETGVTQSPTHLIKTRGQQVTLRCSSQSGHNTVSWYQQALGQGPQFIFQYYREEENGRGNFPPRFSGLQFPNYSSELNVNALELDDSALYLCASSVDHGWNTEAFFGQGTRLTVV.

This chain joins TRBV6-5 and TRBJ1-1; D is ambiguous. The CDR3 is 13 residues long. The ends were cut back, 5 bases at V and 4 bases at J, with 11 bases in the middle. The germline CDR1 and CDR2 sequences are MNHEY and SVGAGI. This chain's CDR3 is CASSRSSSTEAFF. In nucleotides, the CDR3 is TGTGCCAGCAGTCGAAGCTCCAGCACTGAAGCTTTCTTT.

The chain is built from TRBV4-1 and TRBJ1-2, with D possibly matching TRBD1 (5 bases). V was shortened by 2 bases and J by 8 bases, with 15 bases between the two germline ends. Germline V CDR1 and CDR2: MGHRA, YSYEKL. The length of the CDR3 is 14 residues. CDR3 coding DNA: TGCGCCAGCAGCCAACCGGCCTACTCAGGGGGCTACACCTTC. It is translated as CASSQPAYSGGYTF.

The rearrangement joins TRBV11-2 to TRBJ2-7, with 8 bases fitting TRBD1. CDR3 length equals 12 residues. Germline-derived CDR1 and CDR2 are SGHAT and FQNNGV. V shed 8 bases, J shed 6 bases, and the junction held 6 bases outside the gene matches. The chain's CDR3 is CASGYRGSEQYF. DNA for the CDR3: TGTGCCAGCGGATACAGGGGGTCCGAGCAGTACTTC.

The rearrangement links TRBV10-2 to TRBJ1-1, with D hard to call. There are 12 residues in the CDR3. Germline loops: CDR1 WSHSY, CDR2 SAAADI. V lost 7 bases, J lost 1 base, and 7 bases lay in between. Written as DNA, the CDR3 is TGCGCCAGCACAGAATCGAACACTGAAGCTTTCTTT. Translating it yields CASTESNTEAFF.

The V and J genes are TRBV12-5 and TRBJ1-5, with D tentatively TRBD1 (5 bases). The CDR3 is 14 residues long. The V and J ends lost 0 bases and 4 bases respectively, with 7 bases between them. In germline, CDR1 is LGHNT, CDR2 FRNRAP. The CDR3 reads CASGLVGGNQPQHF. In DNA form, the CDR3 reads TGTGCTAGTGGTTTGGTGGGGGGGAATCAGCCCCAGCATTTT.